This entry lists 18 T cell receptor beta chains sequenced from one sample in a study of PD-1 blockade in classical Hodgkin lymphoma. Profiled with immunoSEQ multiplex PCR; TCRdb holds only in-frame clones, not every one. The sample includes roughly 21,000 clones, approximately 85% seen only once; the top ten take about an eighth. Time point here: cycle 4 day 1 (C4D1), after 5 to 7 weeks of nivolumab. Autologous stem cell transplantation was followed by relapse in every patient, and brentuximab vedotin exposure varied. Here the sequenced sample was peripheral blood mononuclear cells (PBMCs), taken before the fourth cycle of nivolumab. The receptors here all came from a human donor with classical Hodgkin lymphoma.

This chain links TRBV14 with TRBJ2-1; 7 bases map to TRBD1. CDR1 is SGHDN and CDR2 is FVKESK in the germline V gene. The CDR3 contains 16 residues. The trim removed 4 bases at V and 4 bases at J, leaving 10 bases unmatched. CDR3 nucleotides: TGTGCCAGCAGCCGTCACCCTTACAGGGGATACAATGAGCAGTTCTTC. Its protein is CASSRHPYRGYNEQFF.

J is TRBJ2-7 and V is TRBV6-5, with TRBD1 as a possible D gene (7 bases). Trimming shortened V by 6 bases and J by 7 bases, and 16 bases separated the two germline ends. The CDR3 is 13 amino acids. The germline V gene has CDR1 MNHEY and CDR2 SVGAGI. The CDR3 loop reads CASREQGGGEQYF. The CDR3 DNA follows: TGTGCCAGCAGAGAGCAGGGGGGCGGTGAGCAGTACTTC.

Here the CDR3 reads CASSFRDQPQHF. The DNA of the CDR3 is TGTGCCAGCAGCTTCAGGGATCAGCCCCAGCATTTT. The V gene is TRBV5-6, the J gene TRBJ1-5, with D possibly TRBD1 on 5 matching bases. The CDR3 spans 12 residues. Per the germline V gene, CDR1 is SGHDT and CDR2 is YYEEEE. Trimming left V 2 bases short and J 5 bases short, with 5 bases between.

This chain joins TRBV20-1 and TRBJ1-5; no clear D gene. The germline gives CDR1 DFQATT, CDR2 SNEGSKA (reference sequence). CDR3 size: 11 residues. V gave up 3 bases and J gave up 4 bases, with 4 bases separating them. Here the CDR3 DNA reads TGCAGTGCTAGCACAAATCAGCCCCAGCATTTT. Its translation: CSASTNQPQHF.

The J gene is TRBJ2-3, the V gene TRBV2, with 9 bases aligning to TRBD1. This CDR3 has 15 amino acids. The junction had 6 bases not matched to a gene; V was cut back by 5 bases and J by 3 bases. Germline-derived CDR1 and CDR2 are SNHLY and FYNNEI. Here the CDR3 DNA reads TGTGCCAGCAGTTCGGACAGGGGAAAGACAGATACGCAGTATTTT. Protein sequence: CASSSDRGKTDTQYF.

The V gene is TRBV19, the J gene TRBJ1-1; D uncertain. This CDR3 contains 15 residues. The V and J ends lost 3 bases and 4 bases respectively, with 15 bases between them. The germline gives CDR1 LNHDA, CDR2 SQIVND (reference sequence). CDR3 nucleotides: TGTGCCAGTAGTATGAGGGAGTTAGGGAGCACTGAAGCTTTCTTT. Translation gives CASSMRELGSTEAFF.

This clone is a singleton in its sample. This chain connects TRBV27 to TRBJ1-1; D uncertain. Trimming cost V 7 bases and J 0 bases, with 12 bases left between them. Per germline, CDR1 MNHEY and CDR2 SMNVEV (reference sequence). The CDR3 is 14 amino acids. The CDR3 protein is CASTPLPMNTEAFF. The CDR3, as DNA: TGTGCCAGCACGCCCCTTCCGATGAACACTGAAGCTTTCTTT.

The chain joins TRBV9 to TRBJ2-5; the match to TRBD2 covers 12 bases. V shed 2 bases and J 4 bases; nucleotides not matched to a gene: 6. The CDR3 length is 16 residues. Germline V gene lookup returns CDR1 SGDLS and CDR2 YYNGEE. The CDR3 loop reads CASSVLAGGEGETQYF. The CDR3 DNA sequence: TGTGCCAGCAGCGTCCTAGCGGGAGGGGAAGGAGAGACCCAGTACTTC.

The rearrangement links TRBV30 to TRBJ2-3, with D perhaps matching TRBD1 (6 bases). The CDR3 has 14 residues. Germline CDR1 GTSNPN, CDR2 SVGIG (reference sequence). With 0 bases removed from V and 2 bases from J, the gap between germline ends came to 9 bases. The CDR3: CAWSVGASTDTQYF. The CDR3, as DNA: TGTGCCTGGAGTGTGGGGGCATCCACAGATACGCAGTATTTT.

CDR3 bases: TGTGCCATCAGTGAGTCGCGGGTTGAGAAGCCCCAGCATTTT. It yields the protein CAISESRVEKPQHF. This chain uses TRBV10-3 with TRBJ1-5; D is unresolved. Trimming took off 0 bases at V and 8 bases at J, with 11 bases between the two ends. Germline CDR1 is ENHRY and CDR2 is SYGVKD. CDR3 length: 14 residues.

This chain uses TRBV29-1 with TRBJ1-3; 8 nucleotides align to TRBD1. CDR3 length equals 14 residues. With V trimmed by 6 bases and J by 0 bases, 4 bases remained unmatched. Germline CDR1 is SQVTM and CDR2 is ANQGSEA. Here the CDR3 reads CSVTGQGSGNTIYF. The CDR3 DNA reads TGCAGCGTCACCGGACAGGGCTCTGGAAACACCATATATTTT.

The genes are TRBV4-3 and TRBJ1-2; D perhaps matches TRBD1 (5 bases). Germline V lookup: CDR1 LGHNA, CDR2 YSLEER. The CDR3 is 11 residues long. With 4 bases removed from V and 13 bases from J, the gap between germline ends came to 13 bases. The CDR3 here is CASSLRDGPTF. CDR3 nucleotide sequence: TGCGCCAGCAGCCTACGGGACGGCCCCACCTTC.

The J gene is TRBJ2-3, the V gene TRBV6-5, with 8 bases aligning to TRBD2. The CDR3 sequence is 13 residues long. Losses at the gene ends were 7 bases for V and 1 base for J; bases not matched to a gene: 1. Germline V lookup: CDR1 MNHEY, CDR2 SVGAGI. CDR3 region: CASKAGGTDTQYF. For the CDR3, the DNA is TGTGCCAGCAAAGCGGGAGGCACAGATACGCAGTATTTT.

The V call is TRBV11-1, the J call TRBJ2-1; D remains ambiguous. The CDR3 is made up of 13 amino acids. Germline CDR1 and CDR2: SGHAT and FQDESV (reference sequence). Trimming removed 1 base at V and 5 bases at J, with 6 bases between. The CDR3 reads CASSLGPDNEQFF. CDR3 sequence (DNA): TGTGCCAGCAGCTTAGGCCCGGACAATGAGCAGTTCTTC.

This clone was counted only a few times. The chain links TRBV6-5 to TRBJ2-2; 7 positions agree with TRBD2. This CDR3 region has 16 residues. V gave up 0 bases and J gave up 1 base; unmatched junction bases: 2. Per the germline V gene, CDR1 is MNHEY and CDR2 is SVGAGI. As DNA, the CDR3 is TGTGCCAGCAGTTACTCGGCGGGAGTGAACACCGGGGAGCTGTTTTTT. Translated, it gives CASSYSAGVNTGELFF.

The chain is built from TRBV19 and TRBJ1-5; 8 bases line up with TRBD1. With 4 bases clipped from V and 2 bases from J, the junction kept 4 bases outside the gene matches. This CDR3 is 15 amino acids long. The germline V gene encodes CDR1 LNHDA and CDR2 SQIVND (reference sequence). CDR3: CASSRRGQGNQPQHF. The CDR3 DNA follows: TGTGCCAGTAGTAGGAGGGGACAGGGCAATCAGCCCCAGCATTTT.

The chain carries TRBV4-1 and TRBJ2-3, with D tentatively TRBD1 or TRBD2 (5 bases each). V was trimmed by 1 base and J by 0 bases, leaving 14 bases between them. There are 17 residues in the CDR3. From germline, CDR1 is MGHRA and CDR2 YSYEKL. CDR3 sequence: CASSQGRDAGSTDTQYF. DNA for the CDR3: TGCGCCAGCAGCCAAGGCAGGGACGCTGGTAGCACAGATACGCAGTATTTT.

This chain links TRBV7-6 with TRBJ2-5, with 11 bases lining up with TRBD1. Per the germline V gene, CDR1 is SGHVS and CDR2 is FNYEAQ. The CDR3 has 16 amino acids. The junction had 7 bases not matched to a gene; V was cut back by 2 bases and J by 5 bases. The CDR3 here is CASSLRTGGYGETQYF. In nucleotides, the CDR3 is TGTGCCAGCAGCTTAAGGACAGGGGGCTACGGGGAGACCCAGTACTTC.